The rows below give T cell receptor beta chains drawn from one sample of a study of tumor and adjacent non-tumor tissue in lung cancer. TCRdb re-derived calls from the multiplex PCR reads in MiXCR, one entry per CDR3 protein. The data hold more than 70,000 distinct CDR3 sequences, with about 61% observed a single time. Source material: lung tumor tissue. The receptors shown here come from a man aged 65-85 years with non-small cell lung cancer. CDR3s include the opening cysteine and the closing phenylalanine or tryptophan. A D gene is named only where the DNA matches it firmly. The listing skips clone size in some rows; elsewhere it reads once, few, many or a size class.

. 13 . TRBJ1-5 TRBV6-5 CASSYSSYQLQHF TGTGCCAGCAGTTACTCATCCTATCAGCTCCAGCATTTT
. 15 . TRBJ2-7 TRBV10-3 CVISSTLGGKYEQYF TGTGTCATCAGCTCGACCTTGGGGGGCAAGTACGAGCAATACTTC
. 15 . TRBJ2-3 TRBV11-1 CSSSSRLSRTDAQYF TGTTCCAGCAGCTCCAGACTGAGCAGGACAGATGCGCAGTATTTT
many 14 . TRBJ2-7 TRBV20-1 CSARLYTSSYEQYF TGCAGTGCTAGACTTTACACGAGCTCCTACGAGCAGTACTTC
. 15 . TRBJ1-5 TRBV6-5 CVSSYSVLGVQPQHF TGTGTCAGCAGTTACTCAGTTTTGGGGGTTCAGCCCCAGCATTTT
. 14 . TRBJ2-7 TRBV5-4 CASSFCDKAYERYF TGTGCCAGCAGCTTTTGCGACAAAGCCTACGAGCGGTACTTC
few 15 TRBD1 TRBJ1-5 TRBV28 CASSPGGTANQPQHF TGTGCCAGCAGTCCGGGGGGGACAGCTAATCAGCCCCAGCATTTT
. 14 TRBD1 TRBJ1-6 TRBV5-1 CASSLTGGDSPLHF TGCGCAAGCAGCTTGACAGGGGGCGATTCACCCCTCCACTTT
. 12 . TRBJ1-2 TRBV28 CTSSTWTATITF TGTACCAGCAGTACCTGGACAGCGACAATCACCTTC
. 12 . TRBJ1-4 TRBV10-3 CAIPATNEKLFF TGTGCGATACCTGCAACTAATGAAAAACTGTTTTTT
. 14 . TRBJ2-5 TRBV11-1 CTSTRGDSQETQYF TGTACCAGCACCCGAGGTGATTCACAAGAGACCCAGTACTTC
. 12 . TRBJ2-7 TRBV28 CASKGKLGGHYF TGTGCTAGCAAGGGCAAACTCGGGGGCCATTACTTC
. 15 TRBD1 TRBJ1-5 TRBV6-5 CTSSPQGGNNQPQHF TGTACCAGCAGTCCCCAGGGGGGTAACAATCAGCCCCAGCATTTC
few 17 TRBD2 TRBJ2-1 TRBV28 CASSLMGLAGGQDEQFF TGTGCCAGCAGTTTGATGGGACTAGCGGGGGGGCAGGATGAGCAGTTCTTC
few 15 TRBD2 TRBJ2-1 TRBV5-1 CASSVLAAGHNEQFF TGCGCCAGCAGCGTCCTAGCGGCCGGCCACAATGAGCAGTTCTTC
many 14 . TRBJ2-3 TRBV12-5 CASGFGGSTDTQYF TGTGCTAGTGGTTTTGGCGGTAGCACAGATACGCAGTATTTT
many 15 TRBD1 TRBJ2-2 TRBV10-3 CAISRQGDVTGELFF TGTGCCATCAGTCGACAGGGGGACGTGACCGGGGAGCTGTTTTTT
. 14 . TRBJ2-2 TRBV11-2 CASNGQPITVELFF TGTGCCAGCAACGGACAGCCAATCACCGTGGAGCTGTTTTTT
. 14 . TRBJ2-3 TRBV29-1 CSSRGGFDIDTQYF TGCAGCTCTCGGGGTGGGTTCGACATAGATACGCAGTATTTT
. 16 . TRBJ2-2 TRBV11-2 CASSLDQLVSAGELFF TGTGCCAGCAGCTTAGACCAACTAGTCTCGGCCGGGGAGCTGTTTTTT
many 16 . TRBJ2-2 TRBV6-6 CASSYGGKANTGELFF TGTGCCAGCAGTTACGGAGGGAAGGCGAACACCGGGGAGCTGTTTTTT
. 14 TRBD1 TRBJ1-1 TRBV11-1 CDSSEGDRVTEAFF TGTGACAGCAGCGAAGGTGACAGGGTGACTGAAGCTTTCTTT
. 12 . TRBJ2-5 TRBV12-3/TRBV12-4 CARTSTGKTQYF TGTGCCAGAACTTCTACAGGGAAGACCCAGTACTTC
few 15 TRBD1 TRBJ2-5 TRBV15 CATSRWTGQEETQYF TGTGCCACCAGCAGATGGACAGGGCAAGAAGAGACCCAGTACTTC
. 11 . TRBJ1-2 TRBV29-1 CSVVRSYGYTF TGCAGCGTTGTAAGGTCCTATGGCTACACCTTC
many 17 . TRBJ1-5 TRBV29-1 CSVEETGLGSENQPQHF TGCAGCGTTGAAGAAACAGGGCTGGGCTCTGAAAATCAGCCCCAGCATTTT
. 13 . TRBJ2-3 TRBV29-1 CGVLSARGDTQYF TGCGGCGTTCTTTCGGCTAGGGGGGATACGCAGTATTTT
. 11 . TRBJ2-3 TRBV10-2 CASSVGHTQYF TGTGCCAGCAGTGTCGGGCATACGCAGTATTTT
. 15 . TRBJ2-6 TRBV11-1 CASSMGVNGANVLTF TGTGCCAGCAGTATGGGTGTTAATGGGGCCAACGTACTGACTTTC
few 15 TRBD1 TRBJ1-3 TRBV2 CASSFTRTGGNTIYF TGTGCCAGCAGTTTTACCCGGACAGGGGGAAACACCATATATTTT
. 14 TRBD2 TRBJ2-7 TRBV5-6 CASSLAGRPYEQYF TGTGCCAGCAGTCTAGCGGGGAGGCCCTACGAGCAGTACTTC
. 15 . TRBJ1-6 TRBV10-3 CAISGRGEGGSPLHF TGTGCCATCAGTGGGAGGGGAGAGGGAGGTTCACCCCTCCACTTT
few 12 . TRBJ1-4 TRBV6-5 CVSSRDGEILFF TGTGTCAGCAGTAGGGATGGGGAAATACTGTTTTTT
. 13 . TRBJ2-2 TRBV21-1 CTSSIHNTGELFF TGTACCAGCAGCATTCATAACACCGGGGAGCTGTTTTTT
. 14 TRBD2 TRBJ2-7 TRBV11-2 CVSSILAGGYERYF TGTGTCAGCAGCATCTTAGCGGGAGGCTACGAGCGGTACTTC
many 11 . TRBJ1-1 TRBV5-1 CASRQNTEAFF TGCGCCAGCCGACAGAACACTGAAGCTTTCTTT
. 15 . TRBJ1-2 TRBV12-3/TRBV12-4 CANAMWTEPNYGYTF TGTGCCAACGCCATGTGGACAGAACCTAACTATGGCTACACCTTC
. 15 TRBD2 TRBJ2-2 TRBV11-2 CANSIWLADTGELFF TGTGCCAACAGCATATGGCTAGCGGACACCGGGGAGCTGTTTTTT
. 14 . TRBJ2-1 TRBV6-1 CASIDGSSYNEQFF TGTGCCAGCATAGACGGGAGCTCCTACAATGAACAGTTCTTC
. 14 TRBD1 TRBJ2-1 TRBV29-1 CSADGQGNYNEQLF TGCAGTGCTGATGGACAGGGGAACTACAATGAGCAGCTCTTC
. 17 . TRBJ1-5 TRBV20-1 CSASRGGVTYSNQPQHF TGCAGTGCTAGTCGCGGGGGGGTCACATATAGCAATCAGCCCCAGCATTTT
. 15 TRBD2 TRBJ2-2 TRBV5-1 CAGARGETNTGELFF TGCGCCGGCGCCCGGGGGGAGACGAACACCGGGGAGCTGTTTTTT
. 14 . TRBJ2-7 TRBV20-1 CSATSDMSTYEQYF TGCAGTGCCACCTCGGACATGTCGACCTACGAGCAGTACTTC
many 15 . TRBJ1-1 TRBV6-1 CASSAKGLGSTEAFF TGTGCCAGCAGTGCGAAGGGCTTGGGGAGCACTGAAGCTTTCTTT
few 15 . TRBJ1-1 TRBV5-1 CASSLEGRLNTEAFF TGCGCCAGCAGCTTGGAGGGACGCTTGAACACTGAAGCTTTCTTT
. 13 . TRBJ1-5 TRBV5-1 CTSGLEGNQPQHF TGCACCAGCGGCTTGGAAGGGAATCAGCCCCAGCATTTT
once 11 . TRBJ2-7 TRBV11-2 CAKPPPGLQYF TGTGCCAAGCCCCCCCCTGGCCTGCAGTACTTC
. 13 TRBD1 TRBJ2-5 TRBV29-1 CSVRTGAQETQYF TGCAGCGTTCGGACAGGGGCCCAAGAGACCCAGTACTTC
. 17 . TRBJ2-1 TRBV28 CANRTFGGQKSYNEQFF TGTGCCAACAGAACCTTCGGTGGCCAGAAGTCCTACAATGAGCAGTTCTTC
many 14 TRBD1 TRBJ1-5 TRBV6-6 CASNRGQTNQPQHF TGTGCCAGCAACCGGGGACAGACCAATCAGCCCCAGCATTTT
few 14 . TRBJ1-1 TRBV28 CASVSRGRGTEAFF TGTGCCAGCGTCTCAAGAGGGAGGGGTACTGAAGCTTTCTTT
. 13 . TRBJ1-2 TRBV6-2/TRBV6-3 CAISKITRGGYTF TGTGCCATCAGCAAAATTACCCGAGGAGGCTACACCTTC